These T cell receptor beta chains were read from a single sample in a study of CXCR3-negative and CXCR3-positive naive CD8 T cells. Each CDR3 protein gets one entry in TCRdb, which reprocessed the 5' RACE reads and gives no DNA. Recorded for this sample: approximately 83,000 distinct CDR3 sequences. The sequencing input was naive CXCR3- CD8+ T cells from blood. The receptor set was obtained from a human donor in good health. Some clones in this sample may be carry-over from other donors' samples. The CDR3 runs from the conserved cysteine through the conserved F or W.

TRBV5-1,TRBJ1-1,CASSLDSVGTGMNTEAFF
TRBV28,TRBJ2-3,CASRAGLAGVPDTQYF
TRBV6-6,TRBJ1-2,CASSYLMTGGSYGYTF
TRBV5-1,TRBJ1-2,CASSSPGQGEGYTF
TRBV7-9,TRBJ2-7,CASSSSRSYEQYF
TRBV10-3,TRBJ2-2,CAISPTGGAGTGELFF
TRBV20-1,TRBJ2-7,CTARPLRGRDSYEQYF
TRBV29-1,TRBJ2-7,CSVEAPRTAPFSYEQYF
TRBV14,TRBJ1-4,CASSRPLEKLFF
TRBV29-1,TRBJ1-2,CSVDLGQGANYGYTF
TRBV9,TRBJ2-7,CASSSSGGFYEQYF
TRBV19,TRBJ2-5,CASSPEGLVQETQYF
TRBV6-5,TRBJ2-1,CASRLLPSGRGWDNEQFF
TRBV29-1,TRBJ2-1,CSVSGGTHNEQFF
TRBV7-9,TRBJ2-5,CASSQTSGDVSGVETQYF